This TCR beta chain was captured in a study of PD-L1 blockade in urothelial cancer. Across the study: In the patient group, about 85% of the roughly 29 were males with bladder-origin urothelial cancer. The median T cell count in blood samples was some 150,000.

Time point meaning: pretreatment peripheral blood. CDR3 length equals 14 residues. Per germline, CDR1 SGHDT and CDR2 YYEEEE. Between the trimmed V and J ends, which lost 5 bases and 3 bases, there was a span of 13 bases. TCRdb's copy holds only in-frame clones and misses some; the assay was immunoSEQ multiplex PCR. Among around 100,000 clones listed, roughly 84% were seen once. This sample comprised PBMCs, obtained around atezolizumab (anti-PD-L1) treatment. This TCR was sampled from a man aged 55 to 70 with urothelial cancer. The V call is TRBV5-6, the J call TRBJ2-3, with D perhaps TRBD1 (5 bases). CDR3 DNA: TGTGCCAGCAGGCTATCACAGGTAACAGATACGCAGTATTTT. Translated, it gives CASRLSQVTDTQYF.